This T cell receptor (beta chain) was sequenced in a study of shared clonotypes between healthy human individuals. Study results and limitations: Exclusively blood specimens were collected; tissue repertoires likely differ. Represented diversity (both genetic and exposure-history) was limited by the small number of donors.

J was trimmed by 4 bases and V by 2 bases; bases with no gene match: 7. CDR1 and CDR2 (germline): MDHEN, SYDVKM. This CDR3 has 15 residues. None of the donors, who were healthy HIV-negative adults, had recently had acute infections or vaccinations. Partitioning of CD4+ cells yielded a CD45RA+ naive subset and a CD45RA-negative memory subset. The protocol was immunoSEQ multiplex PCR, while the TCRdb copy is restricted to in-frame clones and leaves out a portion. Of about a million clones listed, roughly 75% are singletons. This clone was seen a single time. What it binds is not known. The chain is built from TRBV28 and TRBJ1-2; TRBD1 agrees at 7 bases. The sample comprised memory CD4+ T cells sorted from blood. Subset defined: CD45RA-negative fraction. This clonotype was obtained from a man aged 18-30 years in good health. This CDR3 reads CASSLLLQGTYGYTF. CDR3 nucleotide sequence: TGTGCCAGCAGTTTACTTCTACAGGGGACCTATGGCTACACCTTC.